The rows below give T cell receptor beta chains drawn from one sample of a study of cytomegalovirus exposure and HLA in healthy donors. Clones were sequenced by immunoSEQ multiplex PCR, and TCRdb holds only the in-frame ones, with some missing. This sample has 110,000 or so clones, with around 66% found just once. Specimen: PBMCs. Source of these receptors: a man aged 18 to 30 in good health and CMV-seropositive. Both conserved end residues are part of each CDR3. D genes are given only for firm matches. Clone size is stated in some rows and not others, as once, few, many or a class when expanded.

D gene	V gene	clone size	J gene	CDR3 DNA	CDR3 protein
-	TRBV27	-	TRBJ1-6	TGTGCCAGCAGTTTCGTGACAGATTCACCCCTCCACTTT	CASSFVTDSPLHF
-	TRBV19	-	TRBJ1-5	TGTGCCAGTGGGCCCGGGGGGCGGGCTCAGCCCCAGCATTTT	CASGPGGRAQPQHF
-	TRBV5-4	-	TRBJ2-1	TGTGCCAGCAGCAAGACAGCCGGAAACTACTTGAATGAGCAGTTCTTC	CASSKTAGNYLNEQFF
-	TRBV5-6	few	TRBJ1-5	TGTGCCAGCAGCTTGGCGACAACCAATCAGCCCCAGCATTTT	CASSLATTNQPQHF
TRBD1	TRBV7-2	-	TRBJ1-1	TGTGCCAGCAGCGAAGGGACAGGGGTTAAGACTGAAGCTTTCTTT	CASSEGTGVKTEAFF
TRBD1	TRBV7-9	once	TRBJ2-1	TGTGCCAGCAGCTCACAGGGGCCGAGCTCCTACAATGAGCAGTTCTTC	CASSSQGPSSYNEQFF
TRBD1	TRBV5-1	-	TRBJ1-4	TGCGCCAGCAGCCCGGGGACAGTAGAAAAACTGTTTTTT	CASSPGTVEKLFF
TRBD2	TRBV28	-	TRBJ2-5	TGTGCCGGGGGGGGGTGGGAGACCCAGTACTTC	CAGGGWETQYF
-	TRBV5-4	-	TRBJ2-3	TGTGCCAGCAGCAGAGCCCGACAGGGCGGGATGGATACGCAGTATTTT	CASSRARQGGMDTQYF
TRBD1	TRBV30	-	TRBJ2-5	TGTGCCAGGGACAGCCAGGTCGTGAGGACCCAGTACTTC	CARDSQVVRTQYF
TRBD1	TRBV19	once	TRBJ1-1	TGTGCCAGTAACAGGGGGGTGAACACTGAAGCTTTCTTT	CASNRGVNTEAFF
-	TRBV20-1	-	TRBJ2-4	TGCAGTGGGGAGCTAGCGAACATTCAGTACTTC	CSGELANIQYF
-	TRBV9	-	TRBJ1-2	TGTGCCAGCAGCGTAGGCGAGAACTATGGCTACACCTTC	CASSVGENYGYTF
TRBD1	TRBV6-1	-	TRBJ1-4	TGTGCCAGCAGTGCCAGGGACAGATCTACAACTAATGAAAAACTGTTTTTT	CASSARDRSTTNEKLFF
TRBD1	TRBV19	-	TRBJ1-6	TGTGCCAGTAGTATCAGTACAGGGGGGCCTTCACCCCTCCACTTT	CASSISTGGPSPLHF
TRBD1	TRBV5-1	-	TRBJ1-6	TGCGCCAGCAGCTCGGAGGGACAGAGAAATTCACCCCTCCACTTT	CASSSEGQRNSPLHF
-	TRBV11-2	-	TRBJ1-1	TGTGCCAGCAGTCGCGACAGGTCGCTGTACACTGAAGCTTTCTTT	CASSRDRSLYTEAFF
-	TRBV5-4	-	TRBJ2-7	TGTGCCAGCAGCGTTAGCTCCTACGAGCAGTACTTC	CASSVSSYEQYF
-	TRBV19	few	TRBJ1-5	TGTGCCAGTAGTATACAGGGGTACAATCAGCCCCAGCATTTT	CASSIQGYNQPQHF
-	TRBV18	-	TRBJ1-1	TGTGCCAGCTCACAGAACGAGGACACTGAAGCTTTCTTT	CASSQNEDTEAFF
-	TRBV7-2	few	TRBJ1-5	TGTGCCAGCAGCTTACTTGCCCGCGGGAGCAATCAGCCCCAGCATTTT	CASSLLARGSNQPQHF
-	TRBV19	few	TRBJ1-2	TGTGCCAGTAGTATAGATTTTCCCCCCGGCCCGCGGGGCTACACCTTC	CASSIDFPPGPRGYTF
-	TRBV7-3	-	TRBJ2-2	TGTGCCACCCCCAGGGGCCGGAACACCGGGGAGCTGTTTTTT	CATPRGRNTGELFF
TRBD2	TRBV7-9	-	TRBJ2-1	TGTGCCAGCAGCTTAGCGGTAGCGGGGGATCATGGTGAGCAGTTCTTC	CASSLAVAGDHGEQFF
TRBD1	TRBV7-9	-	TRBJ2-3	TGTGCCAGCGAGGGCGGGCAGGGGGTAGATACGCAGTATTTT	CASEGGQGVDTQYF
-	TRBV5-1	few	TRBJ2-1	TGCGCCAGCAGCCACCAAAACGGGAATGAGCAGTTCTTC	CASSHQNGNEQFF
TRBD1	TRBV6-5	few	TRBJ1-4	TGTGCCAGCAGGACGACAGGGGGGACTGAAAAACTGTTTTTT	CASRTTGGTEKLFF
-	TRBV7-2	-	TRBJ2-1	TGTGCCAGCAGCTTAGGTTTCCGGACTTCCTACAATGAGCAGTTCTTC	CASSLGFRTSYNEQFF
TRBD1	TRBV5-4	-	TRBJ2-7	TGTGCCAGCAGCTTGCCAGGACAGGGGTTTTACGAGCAGTACTTC	CASSLPGQGFYEQYF
TRBD1	TRBV7-2	-	TRBJ2-1	TGTGCCAGCAGAACACCGGGACAGGGTTATGAGCAGTTCTTC	CASRTPGQGYEQFF
-	TRBV28	once	TRBJ1-3	TGTGCCAGCAGTTCTGCGGGGACGTTGGGTTCTCCTGCTGGAAACACCATATATTTT	CASSSAGTLGSPAGNTIYF
-	TRBV28	few	TRBJ1-4	TGTGCCAGCAGCATTATAGGGGAGGCGGATGAAAAACTGTTTTTT	CASSIIGEADEKLFF
-	TRBV10-1	-	TRBJ2-3	TGCGCCAGCAGTGCCTATGGGGGGAGGACAGATACGCAGTATTTT	CASSAYGGRTDTQYF
TRBD1	TRBV6-1	-	TRBJ1-1	TGTGCCAGCCGAGACAGGGCTCTTGGCACTGAAGCTTTCTTT	CASRDRALGTEAFF
-	TRBV28	once	TRBJ2-3	TGTGCCAGCAGTTTCGGTCAGGGAAGCACAGATACGCAGTATTTT	CASSFGQGSTDTQYF
TRBD1	TRBV4-2	-	TRBJ1-6	TGTGCCAGCAGCCAGGTACACGGGACAGCCTATAATTCACCCCTCCACTTT	CASSQVHGTAYNSPLHF
TRBD1	TRBV7-2	-	TRBJ1-2	TGTGCCAGCAGCCGGGACAGGGGAGGATATGGCTACACCTTC	CASSRDRGGYGYTF
TRBD1	TRBV9	-	TRBJ2-2	TGTGCCAGCAGCGTAGGCGGACAGGGATCCACCGGGGAGCTGTTTTTT	CASSVGGQGSTGELFF
TRBD2	TRBV9	-	TRBJ2-7	TGTGCCAGCAGCGAGCGGGATAGCGGCTCCTACGAGCAGTACTTC	CASSERDSGSYEQYF
-	TRBV15	-	TRBJ1-2	TGTGCCACCAGCATCATAGGACAACACTATGGCTACACCTTC	CATSIIGQHYGYTF
-	TRBV19	-	TRBJ2-6	TGTGCCAGTAGTGTGGACAGCCACTCTGGGGCCAACGTCCTGACTTTC	CASSVDSHSGANVLTF
TRBD2	TRBV19	few	TRBJ2-7	TGTGCCAGTCCCCCGGGGGGGTCCTTGGTTGGCCTCTACGAGCAGTACTTC	CASPPGGSLVGLYEQYF
TRBD1	TRBV9	-	TRBJ2-1	TGTGCCAGCAACCGGGACAGCTACTATGAGCAGTTCTTC	CASNRDSYYEQFF
-	TRBV6-1	-	TRBJ2-1	TGTGCCAGCAGTTTAACATATGATGCCTACAATGAGCAGTTCTTC	CASSLTYDAYNEQFF
-	TRBV6-1	-	TRBJ1-1	TGTGCCAGCATCGGGGAGGGGTCCCAGAACACTGAAGCTTTCTTT	CASIGEGSQNTEAFF
-	TRBV5-6	few	TRBJ1-2	TGTGCCAGCAGCTTGGTTCAGGACTACTATGGCTACACCTTC	CASSLVQDYYGYTF
TRBD1	TRBV6-5	-	TRBJ2-7	TGTGCCAGCAGCCCCGGGACAGCCTACGAGCAGTACTTC	CASSPGTAYEQYF
-	TRBV6-5	-	TRBJ1-1	TGTGCCAGCAGGCGGGGAGGGGGGATGAACACTGAAGCTTTCTTT	CASRRGGGMNTEAFF
-	TRBV11-2	-	TRBJ2-3	TGTGCCAGCCCGGGAGATACGCAGTATTTT	CASPGDTQYF
TRBD2	TRBV4-1	-	TRBJ2-1	TGCGCCAGCAGCCAAGACGCGACTAGCGGGGGGCGGGAGTTCTTC	CASSQDATSGGREFF
TRBD1	TRBV7-2	-	TRBJ2-7	TGTGCCAGCAGCATTTCCGGGACAGGGGGCCGCGAGCAGTACTTC	CASSISGTGGREQYF
TRBD1	TRBV27	once	TRBJ2-7	TGTGCCAGCAGACCCGCCGGGACAGGCCTCTACGAGCAGTACTTC	CASRPAGTGLYEQYF
-	TRBV28	-	TRBJ2-4	TGTGCCAGCAGTACTACGTTAGCCAAAAACATTCAGTACTTC	CASSTTLAKNIQYF
-	TRBV7-9	-	TRBJ2-3	TGTGCCAGCGCCTGGCCATATCGCACAGATACGCAGTATTTT	CASAWPYRTDTQYF
TRBD1	TRBV11-2	-	TRBJ2-7	TGTGCCAGCAGCTTTTCGGGGACCGGGACAGGGGGTTACGAGCAGTACTTC	CASSFSGTGTGGYEQYF